This T cell receptor beta chain was sequenced during a study of T cell responses to AZD1222 COVID-19 vaccine. Overall study results and limits: Unmutated variant regions are reportedly the target of nearly half of TCRs that are spike-specific.

The protocol was immunoSEQ multiplex PCR, while the TCRdb copy is restricted to in-frame clones and leaves out a portion. The sample holds 75,000 to 85,000 clones, roughly 90% seen once. Of note for this clone: Its specificity is unknown.

The sample was peripheral blood, taken on day 0 of AZD1222 vaccination. This clonotype was obtained from an adult in good health.

CDR3 sequence: CASSLAVGAYNEQFF. The CDR3 nucleotides read TGTGCCAGCAGCTTAGCGGTGGGGGCCTACAATGAGCAGTTCTTC. The chain recombines TRBV7-3 with TRBJ2-1; D possibly uses TRBD1 or TRBD2 (5 bases each). Germline V gene lookup returns CDR1 SGHTA and CDR2 FQGTGA. Trimming left V 2 bases short and J 2 bases short, with 10 bases between. The CDR3 consists of 15 residues. Supplemented by reference TRBV7-3 and TRBJ2-1, the full variable domain reads GAGVSQTPSNKVTEKGKYVELRCDPISGHTALYWYRQSLGQGPEFLIYFQGTGAADDSGLPNDRFFAVRPEGSVSTLKIQRTERGDSAVYLCASSLAVGAYNEQFFGPGTRLTVL.